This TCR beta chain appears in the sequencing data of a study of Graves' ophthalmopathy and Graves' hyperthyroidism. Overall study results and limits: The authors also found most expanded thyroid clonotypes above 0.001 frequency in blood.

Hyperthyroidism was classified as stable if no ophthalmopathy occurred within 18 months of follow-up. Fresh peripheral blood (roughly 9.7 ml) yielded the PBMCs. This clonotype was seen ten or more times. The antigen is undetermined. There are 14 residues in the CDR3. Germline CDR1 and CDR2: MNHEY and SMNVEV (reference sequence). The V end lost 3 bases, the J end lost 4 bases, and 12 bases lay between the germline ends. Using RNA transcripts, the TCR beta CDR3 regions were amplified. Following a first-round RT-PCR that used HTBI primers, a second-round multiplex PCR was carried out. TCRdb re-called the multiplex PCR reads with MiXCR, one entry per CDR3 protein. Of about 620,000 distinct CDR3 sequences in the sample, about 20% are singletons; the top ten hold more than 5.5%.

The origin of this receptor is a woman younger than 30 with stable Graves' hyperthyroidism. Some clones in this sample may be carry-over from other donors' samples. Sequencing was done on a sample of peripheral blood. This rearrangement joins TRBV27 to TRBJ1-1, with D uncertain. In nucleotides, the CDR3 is TGTGCCAGCAGTTTGGTAGGAAGGGCCACTGAAGCTTTCTTT. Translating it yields CASSLVGRATEAFF.